Listed here are 16 T cell receptor beta chains from one sample, sequenced in a study of identical twins (dated by TCRdb to the mid-2010s). The library was prepared using 5' RACE. The instrument was an Illumina HiSeq 2000. The public reads were quality trimmed at Q25 with fastp and then assembled into clones with MiXCR by TCRdb, keeping productive beta chains. All rows with the same CDR3 protein become a single entry with the most common DNA and genes. For this sample there are 550,000 to 700,000 distinct CDR3 sequences; around 20% appear just once. Roughly 4% of the sample is in the top ten clones. These records were also assigned to another study, of T cells expressing NK-cell markers.

Sequencing was performed on PBMCs. All receptors derive from a woman between 18 and 30 years old in good health.

The V and J genes are TRBV15 and TRBJ2-1; TRBD2 agrees at 11 bases. V gave up 0 bases and J gave up 9 bases; unmatched junction bases: 4. The CDR3 runs to 15 residues. Germline-derived CDR1 and CDR2 are LNHNV and YYDKDF (reference sequence). The DNA of the CDR3 is TGTGCCACCAGCAGAGATCGGCTAGCGGGAGGTGAGCAGTTCTTC. Encoded protein: CATSRDRLAGGEQFF.

This clonotype was seen only a few times. V gene TRBV5-1 combines with J gene TRBJ1-2, with a tentative D call TRBD1 (5 bases). Per the germline V gene, CDR1 is SGHRS and CDR2 is YFSETQ. Trimming cost V 0 bases and J 4 bases, with 16 bases left between them. The CDR3 is 16 residues long. The CDR3 coding sequence is TGCGCCAGCAGCTTGGAAGGGACCGAGTACCTCTATGGCTACACCTTC. Its protein product is CASSLEGTEYLYGYTF.

This clonotype was seen at least ten times. The chain combines TRBV9 with TRBJ2-7; TRBD2 agrees at 8 bases. V was pared by 3 bases and J by 12 bases, with 8 bases of the junction left unmatched. Germline assignment: CDR1 SGDLS and CDR2 YYNGEE. This CDR3 has 12 amino acids. The CDR3 DNA follows: TGTGCCAGCAGCGGGACTAGCTCCTTTGTGTACTTC. Translated: CASSGTSSFVYF.

The genes are TRBV7-2 and TRBJ1-6, with unresolved D. Looked up from germline, CDR1 is SGHTA and CDR2 is FQGNSA. This CDR3 has 15 residues. V shed 5 bases and J shed 9 bases, with 17 bases lying between them. CDR3 amino acids: CASSPTLGGVSPLHF. DNA of the CDR3: TGTGCCAGCAGCCCCACCTTGGGCGGGGTTTCACCCCTCCACTTT. The variable domain in full, completed from reference TRBV7-2 and TRBJ1-6, reads GAGVSQSPSNKVTEKGKDVELRCDPISGHTALYWYRQSLGQGLEFLIYFQGNSAPDKSGLPSDRFSAERTGGSVSTLTIQRTQQEDSAVYLCASSPTLGGVSPLHFGNGTRLTVT.

The CDR3 sequence: CASRVYRGPTTDTQYF. CDR3 nucleotides: TGCGCCAGCAGGGTTTACAGGGGGCCGACCACAGATACGCAGTATTTT. The chain is built from TRBV5-1 and TRBJ2-3, with 9 bases fitting TRBD1. This CDR3 region has 16 residues. CDR1 is SGHRS and CDR2 is YFSETQ in the germline V gene. V was clipped by 5 bases and J by 2 bases; unmatched bases: 9.

The J gene is TRBJ2-7, the V gene TRBV5-5; TRBD1 agrees at 10 bases. The CDR3 has 15 residues. Germline CDR1 is SGHKS and CDR2 is YYEKEE (reference sequence). The trim removed 2 bases at V and 4 bases at J, leaving 6 bases unmatched. CDR3 amino acids: CASSFPGQGVYEQYF. The CDR3 nucleotides are TGTGCCAGCAGCTTTCCAGGACAGGGGGTGTACGAGCAGTACTTC.

The chain recombines TRBV20-1 with TRBJ2-3; 9 bases match TRBD1. The CDR3 totals 13 residues. J lost 6 bases, V lost 4 bases, and 5 bases had no gene match. Germline V CDR1 and CDR2: DFQATT, SNEGSKA (reference sequence). DNA for the CDR3: TGCAGTGCTACGGGACAGGGAAGGGATACGCAGTATTTT. The encoded protein is CSATGQGRDTQYF.

CDR3 in DNA: TGCGCCAGCAGCTTGGCCGGGACGGGGGCTACCTACAATGAGCAGTTCTTC. Residues: CASSLAGTGATYNEQFF. The chain uses TRBV5-1 and TRBJ2-1; D is perhaps TRBD1 or TRBD2 (6 bases each). The CDR3 spans 17 residues. The germline gives CDR1 SGHRS, CDR2 YFSETQ. V lost 0 bases and J lost 2, with 15 bases in between.

The chain is built from TRBV7-9 and TRBJ2-7; D tentatively fits TRBD1 or TRBD2 (6 bases each). The V gene's germline CDR1 is SEHNR and CDR2 FQNEAQ (reference sequence). V was clipped by 4 bases and J by 3 bases, with 13 bases between them. The CDR3 is made up of 14 amino acids. The CDR3 protein is CASSSTRDNYEQYF. The DNA of the CDR3 is TGTGCCAGCAGCTCAACGCGGGACAACTACGAGCAGTACTTC.

This chain uses TRBV7-9 with TRBJ2-2; possible D gene TRBD1, 5 bases. The germline V gene has CDR1 SEHNR and CDR2 FQNEAQ (reference sequence). This CDR3 spans 13 amino acids. The V gene lost 8 bases and the J gene lost 4 bases, with 11 bases spanning the gap. CDR3 region: CASLPTATGELFF. The CDR3 DNA reads TGTGCCAGCTTGCCGACAGCCACCGGGGAGCTGTTTTTT.

CDR3 nucleotides: TGCGCCAGCAGCTGGGGGGGGAACTCCTACGAGCAGTACTTC. Its translation is CASSWGGNSYEQYF. This rearrangement joins TRBV5-1 to TRBJ2-7; 7 nucleotides line up with TRBD2. CDR1 SGHRS and CDR2 YFSETQ come from the germline V gene. The CDR3 has 14 residues. The ends lost 3 bases at V and 0 bases at J; junction bases unmatched: 3.

The J gene is TRBJ2-5, the V gene TRBV7-2; TRBD2 matches 9 bases. V dropped 7 bases and J dropped 5; count of bases not matched to a gene: 8. The CDR3 runs to 14 residues. Germline CDR1 reads SGHTA; CDR2 reads FQGNSA. The CDR3 reads CASKGLAGDETQYF. In DNA, the CDR3 is TGTGCCAGCAAGGGGTTAGCGGGAGATGAGACCCAGTACTTC. The variable domain in full, with the rest retrieved from reference TRBV7-2 and TRBJ2-5, is GAGVSQSPSNKVTEKGKDVELRCDPISGHTALYWYRQSLGQGLEFLIYFQGNSAPDKSGLPSDRFSAERTGGSVSTLTIQRTQQEDSAVYLCASKGLAGDETQYFGPGTRLLVL.

This clonotype was picked up many times. This chain connects TRBV7-2 to TRBJ1-5; no reliable D call. This CDR3 is built from 14 residues. V lost 0 bases, J lost 4 bases, and 7 bases lay in between. The V gene's germline CDR1 is SGHTA and CDR2 FQGNSA. The CDR3 DNA reads as TGTGCCAGCAGCTTAGCCCGGTTAAATCAGCCCCAGCATTTT. Translated: CASSLARLNQPQHF.

The chain couples TRBV5-1 to TRBJ2-1; 11 nucleotides align to TRBD2. This CDR3 comprises 16 residues. CDR1 is SGHRS and CDR2 is YFSETQ in the germline V gene. V shed 2 bases, J shed 7 bases, and the junction held 8 bases outside the gene matches. The CDR3 loop is CASSLPTSGVANEQFF. CDR3 sequence (DNA): TGCGCCAGCAGCTTACCGACTAGCGGGGTAGCGAATGAGCAGTTCTTC.

The chain combines TRBV7-9 with TRBJ2-1, with D maybe TRBD1 (6 bases). V was clipped by 0 bases and J by 9 bases, with 15 bases between them. The CDR3 runs 15 residues. CDR1 is SEHNR, CDR2 FQNEAQ, per germline (reference sequence). CDR3 sequence reads: CASSLAKNRVAEQFF. The CDR3 nucleotides are TGTGCCAGCAGCTTAGCGAAAAACAGGGTGGCTGAGCAGTTCTTC.

The CDR3 spells CATSISLTGELFF. The CDR3 nucleotides read TGTGCCACCAGCATTTCCCTCACCGGGGAGCTGTTTTTT. V and J are TRBV15 and TRBJ2-2; D gene ambiguous. Trimming took 4 bases from V and 4 from J, leaving 7 bases between them. The germline gives CDR1 LNHNV, CDR2 YYDKDF (reference sequence). This CDR3 region has 13 residues. The whole variable domain, filled in from reference TRBV15 and TRBJ2-2, reads DAMVIQNPRYQVTQFGKPVTLSCSQTLNHNVMYWYQQKSSQAPKLLFHYYDKDFNNEADTPDNFQSRRPNTSFCFLDIRSPGLGDTAMYLCATSISLTGELFFGEGSRLTVL.